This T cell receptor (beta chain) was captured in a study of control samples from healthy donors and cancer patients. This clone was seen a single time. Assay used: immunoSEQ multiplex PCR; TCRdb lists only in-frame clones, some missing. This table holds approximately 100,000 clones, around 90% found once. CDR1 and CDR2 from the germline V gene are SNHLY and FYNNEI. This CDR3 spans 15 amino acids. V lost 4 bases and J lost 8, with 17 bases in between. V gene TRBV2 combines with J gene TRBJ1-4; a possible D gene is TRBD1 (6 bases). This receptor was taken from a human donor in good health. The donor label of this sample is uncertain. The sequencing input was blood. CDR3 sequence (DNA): TGTGCCAGCAGTGGGGGGGCCGTTCAGCCAGAAAAACTGTTTTTT. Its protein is CASSGGAVQPEKLFF.